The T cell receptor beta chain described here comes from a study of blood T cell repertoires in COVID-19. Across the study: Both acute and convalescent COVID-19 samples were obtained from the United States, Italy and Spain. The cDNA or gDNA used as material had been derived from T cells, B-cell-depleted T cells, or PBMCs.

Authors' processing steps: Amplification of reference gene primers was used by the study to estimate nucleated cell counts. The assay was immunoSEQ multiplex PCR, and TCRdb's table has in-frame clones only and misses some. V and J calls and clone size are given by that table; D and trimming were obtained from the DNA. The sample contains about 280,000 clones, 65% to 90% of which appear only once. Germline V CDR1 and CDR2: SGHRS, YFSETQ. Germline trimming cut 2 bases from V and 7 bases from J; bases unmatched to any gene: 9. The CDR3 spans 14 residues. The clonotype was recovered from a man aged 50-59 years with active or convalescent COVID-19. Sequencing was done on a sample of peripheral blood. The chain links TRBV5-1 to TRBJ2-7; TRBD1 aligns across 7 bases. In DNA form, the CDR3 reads TGCGCCAGCAGCTTTGGGGACAGCTCGGGGGAGCAGTACTTC. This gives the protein CASSFGDSSGEQYF.